This T cell receptor (beta chain) came from a study of regulatory dendritic cells for organ transplantation. Study observations and caveats: Resting memory CD8+ T cells held the most alloreactive clonotypes. Memory CD8+ T cells were the most oligoclonal; naive cells were highly diverse.

Sorted subsets were CFSE-labeled and cultured roughly 5 days with allogeneic dendritic cells. CD4+ or CD8+ T cells were sorted as naive CD45RA+ or memory CD45RO+. Germline-derived CDR1 and CDR2 are MRHNA and SNTAGT. V dropped 0 bases and J dropped 4; count of bases not matched to a gene: 4. CDR3 length equals 16 residues. As for this clone: The antigen remains unidentified.

The repertoire was sequenced with immunoSEQ multiplex PCR; TCRdb's copy has only in-frame clones and lacks some. The table includes some 3,800 clones, about two thirds detected once. Sequencing input: memory CD8+ T cells from blood cultured with dendritic cells. Subset specified: CD45RO+ memory T cells. The sequence was collected from a human donor in good health. V gene TRBV6-4 combines with J gene TRBJ2-3; 10 positions match TRBD2. The CDR3 DNA is TGTGCCAGCAGTGACTCGGGGACTAGCGAAGCAGATACGCAGTATTTT. It encodes CASSDSGTSEADTQYF.